The source of this TCR beta chain is a study of blood T cell repertoires in COVID-19. In the authors' methods: Amplification with reference gene primers provided the estimates of nucleated cell counts. Some clones are missing from TCRdb's copy, which holds only in-frame ones; the method was immunoSEQ multiplex PCR. V and J calls and clone size are as listed in that table; D and trimming were resolved from the DNA. The data hold about 59,000 clones, with over 75% observed a single time. This clone was recorded only once. The CDR3 consists of 16 residues. The junction had 13 bases not matched to a gene; V was cut back by 5 bases and J by 8 bases. CDR1 and CDR2 from the germline V gene are LNHDA and SQIVND (reference sequence).

The TCR comes from an elderly man in a cohort sampled during active COVID-19. The chain recombines TRBV19 with TRBJ1-4, with 8 bases lining up with TRBD1. Sequencing was performed on peripheral blood. The CDR3 sequence is CASSAARTGPGEKLFF. CDR3 bases: TGTGCCAGTAGTGCCGCCAGGACAGGGCCAGGAGAAAAACTGTTTTTT.